This TCR beta chain was identified in a study of blood T cell repertoires in COVID-19. Across the study: Sample material is recorded as cDNA or gDNA derived from T cells, B-cell-depleted T cells, or PBMCs.

V was clipped by 5 bases and J by 3 bases; unmatched bases: 7. CDR1 SEHNR and CDR2 FQNEAQ come from the germline V gene (reference sequence). This CDR3 is built from 16 residues. Original analysis: Reference gene primer amplification yielded estimated nucleated cell counts. Assay used: immunoSEQ multiplex PCR; TCRdb lists only in-frame clones, some missing. V and J calls plus clone size are reproduced from that table; the DNA served to infer D and trimming. The repertoire holds 200,000 to 250,000 clones, with approximately 90% as singletons. This sequence was found in an older man with acute or convalescent COVID-19. The V call is TRBV7-9, the J call TRBJ2-7; TRBD2 agrees at 13 bases. Sequencing was carried out using peripheral blood. The CDR3 loop is CASSPGLAGEGYEQYF. In DNA, the CDR3 is TGTGCCAGCAGCCCTGGACTAGCGGGAGAAGGCTACGAGCAGTACTTC.